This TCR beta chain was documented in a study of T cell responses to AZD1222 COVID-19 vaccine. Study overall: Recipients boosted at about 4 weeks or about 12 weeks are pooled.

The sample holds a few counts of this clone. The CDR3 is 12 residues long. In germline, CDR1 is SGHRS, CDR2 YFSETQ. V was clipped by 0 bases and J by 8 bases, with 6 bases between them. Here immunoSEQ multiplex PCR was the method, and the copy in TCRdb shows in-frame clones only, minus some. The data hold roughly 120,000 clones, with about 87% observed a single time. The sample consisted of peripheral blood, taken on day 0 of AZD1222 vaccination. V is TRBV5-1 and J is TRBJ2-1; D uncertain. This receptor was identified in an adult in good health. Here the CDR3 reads CASSLVGYEQFF. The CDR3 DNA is TGCGCCAGCAGCTTGGTAGGGTATGAGCAGTTCTTC.